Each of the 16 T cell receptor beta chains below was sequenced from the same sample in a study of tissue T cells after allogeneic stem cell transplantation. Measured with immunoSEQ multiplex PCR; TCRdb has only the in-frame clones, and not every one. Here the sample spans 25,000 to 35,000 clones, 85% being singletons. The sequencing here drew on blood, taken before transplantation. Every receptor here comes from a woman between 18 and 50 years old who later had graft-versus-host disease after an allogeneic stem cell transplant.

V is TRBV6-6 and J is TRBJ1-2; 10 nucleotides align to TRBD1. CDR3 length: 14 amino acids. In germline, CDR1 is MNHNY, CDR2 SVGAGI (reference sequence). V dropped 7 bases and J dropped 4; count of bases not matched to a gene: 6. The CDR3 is CASKAGQGFYGYTF. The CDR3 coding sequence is TGTGCCAGCAAGGCGGGACAGGGGTTCTATGGCTACACCTTC.

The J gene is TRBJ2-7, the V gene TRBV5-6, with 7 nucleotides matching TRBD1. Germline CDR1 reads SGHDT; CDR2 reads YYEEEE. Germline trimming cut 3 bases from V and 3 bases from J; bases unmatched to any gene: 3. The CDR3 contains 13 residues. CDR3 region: CASSYGTVYEQYF. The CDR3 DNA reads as TGTGCCAGCAGCTACGGGACAGTCTACGAGCAGTACTTC.

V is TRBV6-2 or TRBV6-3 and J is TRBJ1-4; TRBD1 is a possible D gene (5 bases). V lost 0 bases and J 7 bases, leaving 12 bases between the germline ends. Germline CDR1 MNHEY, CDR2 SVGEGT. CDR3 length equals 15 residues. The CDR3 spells CASSYSIQGVEKLFF. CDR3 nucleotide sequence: TGTGCCAGCAGTTACTCGATTCAGGGCGTTGAAAAACTGTTTTTT.

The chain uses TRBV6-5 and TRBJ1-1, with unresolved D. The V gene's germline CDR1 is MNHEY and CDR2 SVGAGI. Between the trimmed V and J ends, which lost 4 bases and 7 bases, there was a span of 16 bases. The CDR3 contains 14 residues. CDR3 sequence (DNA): TGTGCCAGCAGTTTCGAAACGGAAAAGGGTGAAGCTTTCTTT. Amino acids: CASSFETEKGEAFF.

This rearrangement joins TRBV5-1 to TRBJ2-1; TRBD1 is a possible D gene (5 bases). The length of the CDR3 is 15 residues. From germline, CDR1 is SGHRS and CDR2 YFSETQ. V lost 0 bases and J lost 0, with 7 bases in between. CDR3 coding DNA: TGCGCCAGCAGCTTGGGGCAGGGCTCCTACAATGAGCAGTTCTTC. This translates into CASSLGQGSYNEQFF.

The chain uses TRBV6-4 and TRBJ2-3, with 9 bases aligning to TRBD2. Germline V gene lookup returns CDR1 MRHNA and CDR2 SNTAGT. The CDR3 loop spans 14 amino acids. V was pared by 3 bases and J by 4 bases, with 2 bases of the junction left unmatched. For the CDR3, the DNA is TGTGCCAGCAGTGAGCGGGAGGGCCCAGATACGCAGTATTTT. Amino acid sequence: CASSEREGPDTQYF.

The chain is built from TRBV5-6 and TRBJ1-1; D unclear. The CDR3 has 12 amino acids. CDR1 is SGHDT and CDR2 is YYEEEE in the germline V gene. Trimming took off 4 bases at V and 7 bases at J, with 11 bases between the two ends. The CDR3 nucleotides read TGTGCCAGCAGCCCGTTTTATGGTGAAGCTTTCTTT. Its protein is CASSPFYGEAFF.

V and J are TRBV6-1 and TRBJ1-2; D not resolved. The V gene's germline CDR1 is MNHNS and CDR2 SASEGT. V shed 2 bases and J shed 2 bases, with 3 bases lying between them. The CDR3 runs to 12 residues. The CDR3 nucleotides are TGTGCCAGCAGTGAACAGAACTATGGCTACACCTTC. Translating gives CASSEQNYGYTF.

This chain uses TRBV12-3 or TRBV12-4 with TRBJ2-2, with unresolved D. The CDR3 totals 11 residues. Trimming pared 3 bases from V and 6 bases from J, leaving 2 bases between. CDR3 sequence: CASSFSGELFF. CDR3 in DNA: TGTGCCAGCAGTTTCTCCGGGGAGCTGTTTTTT.

The CDR3 here is CASSLDGGGSNYGYTF. CDR3 nucleotides: TGTGCCAGCAGCTTAGATGGAGGGGGTTCTAACTATGGCTACACCTTC. The chain links TRBV11-2 to TRBJ1-2, with D possibly TRBD1 on 6 matching bases. CDR3 length equals 16 residues. CDR1 and CDR2 from the germline V gene are SGHAT and FQNNGV. The germline V and J ends were trimmed by 0 bases and 0 bases, with 11 bases remaining between them. The whole variable domain, remainder taken from reference TRBV11-2 and TRBJ1-2, is EAGVAQSPRYKIIEKRQSVAFWCNPISGHATLYWYQQILGQGPKLLIQFQNNGVVDDSQLPKDRFSAERLKGVDSTLKIQPAKLEDSAVYLCASSLDGGGSNYGYTFGSGTRLTVV.

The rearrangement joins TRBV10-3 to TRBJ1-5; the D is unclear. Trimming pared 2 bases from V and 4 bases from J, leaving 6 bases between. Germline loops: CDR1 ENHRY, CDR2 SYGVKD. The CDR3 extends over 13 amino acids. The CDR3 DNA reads TGTGCCATCAGTGAGGGTGCAAATCAGCCCCAGCATTTT. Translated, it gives CAISEGANQPQHF.

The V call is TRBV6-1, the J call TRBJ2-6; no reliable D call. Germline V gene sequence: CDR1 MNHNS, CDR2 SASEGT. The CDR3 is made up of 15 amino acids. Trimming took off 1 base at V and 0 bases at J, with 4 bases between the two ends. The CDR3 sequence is CASSEEYSGANVLTF. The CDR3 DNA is TGTGCCAGCAGTGAAGAATACTCTGGGGCCAACGTCCTGACTTTC.

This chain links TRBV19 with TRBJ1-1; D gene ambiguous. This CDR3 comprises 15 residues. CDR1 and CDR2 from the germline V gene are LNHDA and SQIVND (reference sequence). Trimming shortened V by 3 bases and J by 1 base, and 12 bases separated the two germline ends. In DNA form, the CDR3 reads TGTGCCAGTAGTATGTGGCGGCGGGGGAACACTGAAGCTTTCTTT. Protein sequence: CASSMWRRGNTEAFF.

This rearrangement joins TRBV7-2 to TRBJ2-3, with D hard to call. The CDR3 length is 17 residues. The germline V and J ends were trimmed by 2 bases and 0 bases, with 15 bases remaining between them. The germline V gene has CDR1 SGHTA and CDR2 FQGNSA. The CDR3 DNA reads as TGTGCCAGCAGCTTATATATTCTGGTTGGAAGCACAGATACGCAGTATTTT. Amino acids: CASSLYILVGSTDTQYF.

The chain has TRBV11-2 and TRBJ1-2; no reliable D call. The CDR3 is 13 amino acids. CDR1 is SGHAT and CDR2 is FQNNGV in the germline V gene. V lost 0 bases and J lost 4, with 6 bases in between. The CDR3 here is CASSLDLVYGYTF. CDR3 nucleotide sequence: TGTGCCAGCAGCTTAGATCTGGTCTATGGCTACACCTTC. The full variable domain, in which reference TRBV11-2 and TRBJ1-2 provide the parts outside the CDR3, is EAGVAQSPRYKIIEKRQSVAFWCNPISGHATLYWYQQILGQGPKLLIQFQNNGVVDDSQLPKDRFSAERLKGVDSTLKIQPAKLEDSAVYLCASSLDLVYGYTFGSGTRLTVV.

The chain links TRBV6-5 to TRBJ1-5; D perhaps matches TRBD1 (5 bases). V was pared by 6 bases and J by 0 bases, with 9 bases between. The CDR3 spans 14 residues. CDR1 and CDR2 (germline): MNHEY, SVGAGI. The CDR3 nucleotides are TGTGCCAGCAGGGGACCCCATAGCAATCAGCCCCAGCATTTT. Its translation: CASRGPHSNQPQHF.